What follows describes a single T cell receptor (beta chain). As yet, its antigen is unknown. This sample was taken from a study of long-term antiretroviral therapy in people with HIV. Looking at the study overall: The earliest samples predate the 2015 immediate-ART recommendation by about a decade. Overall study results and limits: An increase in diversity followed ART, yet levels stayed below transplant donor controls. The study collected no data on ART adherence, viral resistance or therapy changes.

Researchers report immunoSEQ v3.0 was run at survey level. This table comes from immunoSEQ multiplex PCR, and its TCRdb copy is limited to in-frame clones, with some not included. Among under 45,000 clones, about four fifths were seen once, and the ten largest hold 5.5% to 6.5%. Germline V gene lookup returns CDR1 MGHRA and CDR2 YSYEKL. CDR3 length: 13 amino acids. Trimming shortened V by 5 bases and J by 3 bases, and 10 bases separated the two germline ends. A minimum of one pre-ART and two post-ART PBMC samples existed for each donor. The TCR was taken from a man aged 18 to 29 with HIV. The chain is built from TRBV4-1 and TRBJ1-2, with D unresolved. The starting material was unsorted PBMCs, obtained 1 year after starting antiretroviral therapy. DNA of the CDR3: TGCGCCAGCAGCGGAAGGATTGACTATGGCTACACCTTC. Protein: CASSGRIDYGYTF.